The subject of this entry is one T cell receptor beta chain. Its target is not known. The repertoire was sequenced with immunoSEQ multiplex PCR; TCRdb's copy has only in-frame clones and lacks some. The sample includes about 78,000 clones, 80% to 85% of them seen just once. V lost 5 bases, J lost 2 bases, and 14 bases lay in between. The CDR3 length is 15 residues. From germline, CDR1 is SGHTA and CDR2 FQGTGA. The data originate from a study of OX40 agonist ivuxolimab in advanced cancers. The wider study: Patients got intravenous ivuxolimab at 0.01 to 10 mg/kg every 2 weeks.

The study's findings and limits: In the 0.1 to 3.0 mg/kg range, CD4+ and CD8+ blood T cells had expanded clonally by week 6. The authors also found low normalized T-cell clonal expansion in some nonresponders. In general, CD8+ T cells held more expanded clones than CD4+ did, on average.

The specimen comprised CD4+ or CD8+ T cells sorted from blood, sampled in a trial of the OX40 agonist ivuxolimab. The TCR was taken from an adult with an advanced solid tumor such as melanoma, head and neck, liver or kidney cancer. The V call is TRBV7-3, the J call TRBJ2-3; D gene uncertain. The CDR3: CASSPTGRATDTQYF. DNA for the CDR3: TGTGCCAGCAGCCCAACGGGTCGGGCCACAGATACGCAGTATTTT.